This TCR beta chain was identified during a study of cytomegalovirus exposure and HLA in healthy donors. Notes on the study in general: There were some 150 TCR beta chains listed as cytomegalovirus-associated. As was reported, the classifier diagnosed cytomegalovirus status with high specificity and sensitivity.

Clones were sequenced by immunoSEQ multiplex PCR, and TCRdb holds only the in-frame ones, with some missing. Found here are about 330,000 clones, 70% to 90% of them singletons; the top ten hold 0.7% to 0.85%. With respect to this clone: No antigen is known for it. The same CDR3 can be traced to other DNA sequences in this sample.

Material for sequencing was PBMCs. The receptor was derived from a woman younger than 35 in good health and CMV-seronegative.

The CDR3 is CASSIAGNQPQHF. Here the CDR3 DNA reads TGTGCCAGTAGTATAGCCGGCAATCAGCCCCAGCATTTT. The V and J genes are TRBV19 and TRBJ1-5, with unresolved D. In germline, CDR1 is LNHDA, CDR2 SQIVND (reference sequence). CDR3 length: 13 amino acids. Trimming removed 1 base at V and 2 bases at J, with 3 bases between.